This paragraph covers one T cell receptor (beta chain) sequence. This entry is derived from a study of blood T cell repertoires in COVID-19. Study information: Both acute and convalescent COVID-19 samples were obtained from the United States, Italy and Spain. Sources were T cells, B-cell-depleted T cells, or PBMCs; the material itself was cDNA or gDNA.

In the original workflow: Reference gene primer amplification yielded estimated nucleated cell counts. Sequencing used immunoSEQ multiplex PCR; TCRdb keeps in-frame clones, though not all of them. That table furnishes V, J and clone size, whereas the DNA furnished D and trimming. The data contain more than 95,000 clones, more than 60% of them singletons. The sequence derives from a man aged 45-65 years with acute or convalescent COVID-19. The material sequenced was peripheral blood.

The CDR3: CATSDLSLTDTQYF. The CDR3 DNA reads TGTGCCACCAGTGATTTAAGCCTCACAGATACGCAGTATTTT. V and J are TRBV24-1 and TRBJ2-3; no definite D call. Germline V gene lookup returns CDR1 KGHDR and CDR2 SFDVKD. Trimming cost V 1 base and J 2 bases, with 6 bases left between them. The CDR3 is 14 residues long.